A selection of T cell receptor beta chains follows, all from one sample in a study of human versus mouse CDR3 diversity and MHC coevolution. Clones were read by immunoSEQ multiplex PCR, and TCRdb kept only the in-frame ones, dropping some. There are fewer than 80,000 clones in the sample; 85% to 95% occur only once, and roughly 0.15% lies in the top ten. The sample consisted of naive CD4+ T cells from blood. Source of these receptors: a person between 25 and 70 years old in good health. The CDR3 runs from the conserved cysteine through the conserved F or W. D genes are given only for firm matches. Rows give clone size only sometimes, using once, few, many, or a class for an expanded clone.

d_call,clone_size,j_call,v_call,cdr3_nt,cdr3_aa
-,-,TRBJ1-2,TRBV7-8,TGTGCCAGCAGCCAAATCCGGGACACCAGAAATGGCTACACCTTC,CASSQIRDTRNGYTF
-,-,TRBJ1-1,TRBV5-1,TGCGCCAGCAGCTTGGATGGCGAGAGGGCTGAAGCTTTCTTT,CASSLDGERAEAFF
-,-,TRBJ1-5,TRBV27,TGTGCCAGCAGTCCCCTTGGGGGCCGGAATAGCAATCAGCCCCAGCATTTT,CASSPLGGRNSNQPQHF
TRBD1,-,TRBJ1-3,TRBV11-1,TGTGCCAGCAGCTTCCTGTCCGGGACAGGGTTTGGAAACACCATATATTTT,CASSFLSGTGFGNTIYF
TRBD1,-,TRBJ1-6,TRBV15,TGTGCCACCAGCAGAGGACAGGGAGTAAGATATAATTCACCCCTCCACTTT,CATSRGQGVRYNSPLHF
TRBD1,-,TRBJ2-4,TRBV23-1,TGCGCCAACGCTCCGGGACAGCCGTGGAACATTCAGTACTTC,CANAPGQPWNIQYF
TRBD1,-,TRBJ2-1,TRBV30,TGTGCCTGGAGTAGAGGACAGGGGCTTTACAATGAGCAGTTCTTC,CAWSRGQGLYNEQFF
TRBD1,-,TRBJ2-1,TRBV2,TGTGCCAGCAGTAAAACCTTCGCAAGAACAGGGGGGTTAGATGAGCAGTTCTTC,CASSKTFARTGGLDEQFF
-,-,TRBJ1-3,TRBV27,TGTGCCAGCAGTCTAATCTCTGGAAACACCATATATTTT,CASSLISGNTIYF
-,-,TRBJ1-4,TRBV7-9,TGTGCCAGCAGCTTAGGGGTAGCTTCCACATATAATGAAAAACTGTTTTTT,CASSLGVASTYNEKLFF
TRBD1,-,TRBJ1-2,TRBV6-6,TGTGCCAGCATTCAAGCGGGACAGGGAAACTATGGCTACACCTTC,CASIQAGQGNYGYTF
TRBD1,once,TRBJ2-1,TRBV11-2,TGTGCCAGCAGCCCCCGGGACAGGGTTTACAATGAGCAGTTCTTC,CASSPRDRVYNEQFF
-,-,TRBJ2-7,TRBV7-2,TGTGCCAGCAGCCGCAGGGGCTCATCGCGGGAGCAGTACTTC,CASSRRGSSREQYF
TRBD1,-,TRBJ1-1,TRBV7-9,TGTGCCAGCAGCCGGGACAGGGGGCGCCGGGAAGCTTTCTTT,CASSRDRGRREAFF
TRBD2,-,TRBJ2-1,TRBV5-4,TGTGCCAGCAGCTTGGGCGGGACTAGCGGAACATTCGAGCAGTTCTTC,CASSLGGTSGTFEQFF
-,-,TRBJ1-4,TRBV30,TGTGCCTGGAGTTCTGTGACAGGAAAAAATGAAAAACTGTTTTTT,CAWSSVTGKNEKLFF
-,-,TRBJ2-2,TRBV7-6,TGTGCCAGCAGCCAGGGAGGAACCGGGGAGCTGTTTTTT,CASSQGGTGELFF
-,-,TRBJ1-6,TRBV5-1,TGCGCCAGCAGCTTGTCAGCCGGAGGGTATAATTCACCCCTCCACTTT,CASSLSAGGYNSPLHF
-,-,TRBJ1-4,TRBV19,TGTGCCAGTAGTAACAGCCTTTATGAAAAACTGTTTTTT,CASSNSLYEKLFF
-,-,TRBJ2-7,TRBV4-1,TGCGCCAGCAGTTATATCCGGGGGTACGAGCAGTACTTC,CASSYIRGYEQYF
-,-,TRBJ1-4,TRBV6-1,TGTGCCAGCAGTAACTGGGCAGGGCGAGAAAAACTGTTTTTT,CASSNWAGREKLFF
-,-,TRBJ1-3,TRBV5-4,TGTGCCAGCAGCTCGGGGGGGACGAGCTCTGGAAACACCATATATTTT,CASSSGGTSSGNTIYF